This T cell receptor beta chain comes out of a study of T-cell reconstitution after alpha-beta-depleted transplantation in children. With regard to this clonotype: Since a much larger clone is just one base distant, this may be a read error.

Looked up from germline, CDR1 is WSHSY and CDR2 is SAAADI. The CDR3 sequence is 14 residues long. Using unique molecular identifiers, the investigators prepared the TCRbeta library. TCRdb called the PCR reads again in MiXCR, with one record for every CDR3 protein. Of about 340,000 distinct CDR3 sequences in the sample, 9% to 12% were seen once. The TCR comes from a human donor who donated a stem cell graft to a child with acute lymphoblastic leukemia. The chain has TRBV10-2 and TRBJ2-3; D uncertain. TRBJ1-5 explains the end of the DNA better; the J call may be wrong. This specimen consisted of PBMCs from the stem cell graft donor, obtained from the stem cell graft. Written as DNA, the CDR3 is TGCGCCAGCAGCCGGGTATCTAGCACAGATACGCAGCATTTT. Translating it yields CASSRVSSTDTQHF.